The 29 T cell receptor beta chains below were found in one sample sequenced in a study of blood T cell repertoires in COVID-19. Clones were sequenced by immunoSEQ multiplex PCR, and TCRdb holds only the in-frame ones, with some missing. Here the sample spans more than 30,000 clones, roughly 87% being singletons. Source material: peripheral blood. The receptors come from a man between 60 and 70 years old with active COVID-19.

The chain has TRBV5-1 and TRBJ2-6; a weak D match, TRBD2 (5 bases). CDR1 is SGHRS and CDR2 is YFSETQ in the germline V gene. The V end was cut by 2 bases, the J end by 1 base, with 7 bases between. The CDR3 runs to 15 residues. CDR3 sequence (DNA): TGCGCCAGCAGCTTCGGAGGTTCTGGGGCCAACGTCCTGACTTTC. Its translation is CASSFGGSGANVLTF.

J is TRBJ1-6 and V is TRBV27; the match to TRBD1 covers 9 bases. V was clipped by 3 bases and J by 5 bases; unmatched bases: 2. Germline loops: CDR1 MNHEY, CDR2 SMNVEV (reference sequence). This CDR3 has 15 amino acids. For the CDR3, the DNA is TGTGCCAGCAGTTTTGGACAGGGGAATAATTCACCCCTCCACTTT. Translation: CASSFGQGNNSPLHF.

The chain carries TRBV7-3 and TRBJ2-3, with a possible D match to TRBD2 (6 bases). The V and J ends lost 6 bases and 0 bases respectively, with 10 bases between them. The CDR3 consists of 14 residues. Germline-derived CDR1 and CDR2 are SGHTA and FQGTGA. In DNA form, the CDR3 reads TGTGCCAGCAGGGTTAGCGGTAGCACAGATACGCAGTATTTT. Amino acid sequence: CASRVSGSTDTQYF. Combining the CDR3 with reference TRBV7-3 and TRBJ2-3 gives the whole variable domain GAGVSQTPSNKVTEKGKYVELRCDPISGHTALYWYRQSLGQGPEFLIYFQGTGAADDSGLPNDRFFAVRPEGSVSTLKIQRTERGDSAVYLCASRVSGSTDTQYFGPGTRLTVL.

The J gene is TRBJ2-1, the V gene TRBV19; 8 positions agree with TRBD2. The CDR3 contains 18 residues. The V gene's germline CDR1 is LNHDA and CDR2 SQIVND (reference sequence). The V segment lost 4 bases and the J segment 7 bases; nucleotides outside the gene matches: 18. As DNA, the CDR3 is TGTGCCAGTAGTACCCGTCCTAGTATTGCGGGAGGACGGAATGAGCAGTTCTTC. It yields the protein CASSTRPSIAGGRNEQFF.

The V gene is TRBV5-4, the J gene TRBJ2-3; no clear D gene. CDR1 and CDR2 from the germline V gene are SGHNT and YYREEE (reference sequence). This CDR3 is built from 14 residues. Trimming pared 0 bases from V and 4 bases from J, leaving 9 bases between. The CDR3: CASSLGLKSDTQYF. The DNA for the CDR3 is TGTGCCAGCAGCTTGGGGCTGAAATCAGATACGCAGTATTTT.

The rearrangement joins TRBV29-1 to TRBJ2-7; D unclear. The CDR3 has 11 residues. CDR1 is SQVTM, CDR2 ANQGSEA, per germline. V was trimmed by 4 bases and J by 2 bases, leaving 6 bases between them. CDR3 sequence (DNA): TGCAGCGTTGTGGAGACCTACGAGCAGTACTTC. It specifies CSVVETYEQYF.

V is TRBV12-3 or TRBV12-4 and J is TRBJ1-2; a weak D match, TRBD1 (5 bases). This CDR3 is built from 13 residues. V was trimmed by 3 bases and J by 7 bases, leaving 12 bases between them. CDR3 sequence reads: CASSFGRQGGYTF. The CDR3 coding sequence is TGTGCCAGCAGTTTCGGACGGCAGGGTGGCTACACCTTC.

This clone was detected only a few times. V gene TRBV19 combines with J gene TRBJ2-7; 7 bases fit TRBD2. The CDR3 has 15 residues. The junction had 10 bases not matched to a gene; V was cut back by 3 bases and J by 5 bases. Germline CDR1 reads LNHDA; CDR2 reads SQIVND (reference sequence). The CDR3 nucleotides are TGTGCCAGTAGTATCGCCCCGGGGGGAGGCCACGAGCAGTACTTC. Encoded protein: CASSIAPGGGHEQYF. The full variable domain, its missing parts supplied by reference TRBV19 and TRBJ2-7, is DGGITQSPKYLFRKEGQNVTLSCEQNLNHDAMYWYRQDPGQGLRLIYYSQIVNDFQKGDIAEGYSVSREKKESFPLTVTSAQKNPTAFYLCASSIAPGGGHEQYFGPGTRLTVT.

V usage is TRBV5-4 and J usage is TRBJ2-1, with 7 positions matching TRBD2. CDR1 is SGHNT and CDR2 is YYREEE in the germline V gene (reference sequence). Germline trimming cut 0 bases from V and 6 bases from J; bases unmatched to any gene: 6. The CDR3 has 15 amino acids. The CDR3, as DNA: TGTGCCAGCAGCTTGGGGGAGGGCCAAGGCAATGAGCAGTTCTTC. This sequence encodes CASSLGEGQGNEQFF.

A single count supports this clone. J is TRBJ2-1 and V is TRBV15; 13 positions agree with TRBD2. The CDR3 spans 20 residues. From germline, CDR1 is LNHNV and CDR2 YYDKDF (reference sequence). The J segment lost 0 bases and the V segment lost 3 bases, leaving 11 bases of the junction unmatched. For the CDR3, the DNA is TGTGCCACCAGCAGGGGTCCGGGACTAGCGGGGCCCAACTCCTACAATGAGCAGTTCTTC. Its protein product is CATSRGPGLAGPNSYNEQFF.

The rearrangement uses TRBV5-4 and TRBJ2-3; possible D gene TRBD2, 5 bases. Germline V gives CDR1 SGHNT, CDR2 YYREEE (reference sequence). V was pared by 3 bases and J by 2 bases, with 10 bases between. The CDR3 sequence is 14 residues long. The CDR3 is CASSSGLHTDTQYF. CDR3 nucleotides: TGTGCCAGCAGCTCAGGACTCCACACAGATACGCAGTATTTT.

The J gene is TRBJ2-5, the V gene TRBV7-9; the D gene is possibly TRBD1 (5 bases). Germline CDR1 reads SEHNR; CDR2 reads FQNEAQ (reference sequence). The CDR3 consists of 14 residues. V was shortened by 4 bases and J by 1 base, with 10 bases between the two germline ends. The CDR3 DNA sequence: TGTGCCAGCAGCTGGGGCCTACTCCAAGAGACCCAGTACTTC. This translates into CASSWGLLQETQYF.

The rearrangement links TRBV9 to TRBJ1-5; a possible D gene is TRBD1 (5 bases). CDR3 length: 14 residues. Trimming removed 4 bases at V and 8 bases at J, with 16 bases between. The germline V gene encodes CDR1 SGDLS and CDR2 YYNGEE. CDR3 amino acids: CASSLSGGSEPQHF. The CDR3 DNA reads as TGTGCCAGCAGCCTAAGTGGGGGGTCGGAGCCCCAGCATTTT.

The chain joins TRBV9 to TRBJ2-3; 8 bases are a match to TRBD2. Germline loops: CDR1 SGDLS, CDR2 YYNGEE. V lost 2 bases and J lost 8; bases outside the gene matches: 7. The CDR3 extends over 14 amino acids. CDR3 DNA sequence: TGTGCCAGCAGCGTTGAAGAAGCGGGAGTTACGCAGTATTTT. Translation gives CASSVEEAGVTQYF.

This clone appeared a few times. The chain uses TRBV6-2 or TRBV6-3 and TRBJ2-1, with D perhaps matching TRBD1 (7 bases). Trimming took off 2 bases at V and 6 bases at J, with 14 bases between the two ends. This CDR3 has 15 amino acids. Germline values: CDR1 MNHEY, CDR2 SVGEGT. The CDR3 coding sequence is TGTGCCAGCAGTTACGGAGGGGGCCGGGCCAATGAGCAGTTCTTC. It codes for CASSYGGGRANEQFF.

DNA of the CDR3: TGTGCCAGCAGCCAAGATCGGAGCACAGATACGCAGTATTTT. This translates into CASSQDRSTDTQYF. V and J are TRBV4-2 and TRBJ2-3; D is unresolved. This CDR3 is 14 amino acids long. Trimming left V 0 bases short and J 0 bases short, with 4 bases between. The germline gives CDR1 LGHNA, CDR2 YNFKEQ.

The rearrangement links TRBV7-2 to TRBJ2-7, with TRBD2 as a possible D gene (6 bases). The CDR3 is 16 amino acids. The V end lost 0 bases, the J end lost 6 bases, and 18 bases lay between the germline ends. Germline CDR1 and CDR2: SGHTA and FQGNSA. CDR3 residues: CASSLALAFPRPEQYF. The CDR3, as DNA: TGTGCCAGCAGCTTAGCGCTAGCGTTCCCTCGTCCCGAGCAGTACTTC. The whole variable domain, filled in from reference TRBV7-2 and TRBJ2-7, reads GAGVSQSPSNKVTEKGKDVELRCDPISGHTALYWYRQSLGQGLEFLIYFQGNSAPDKSGLPSDRFSAERTGGSVSTLTIQRTQQEDSAVYLCASSLALAFPRPEQYFGPGTRLTVT.

The chain carries TRBV18 and TRBJ2-1, with TRBD2 identical over 10 bases. Germline V gene lookup returns CDR1 KGHSH and CDR2 LQKENI. Trimming at V came to 3 bases and at J to 1 base, leaving 9 bases not matched to a gene. The CDR3 totals 18 residues. CDR3 sequence reads: CASSPPSGGARSYNEQFF. The DNA for the CDR3 is TGTGCCAGCTCACCTCCCAGCGGGGGGGCCAGGTCCTACAATGAGCAGTTCTTC.

The chain has TRBV5-1 and TRBJ1-4; 10 bases map to TRBD1. The ends lost 6 bases at V and 7 bases at J; junction bases unmatched: 9. The CDR3 sequence is 15 residues long. Per germline, CDR1 SGHRS and CDR2 YFSETQ. CDR3 sequence: CASTEPGQGSEKLFF. The CDR3 nucleotides read TGCGCCAGCACAGAACCGGGACAGGGGAGTGAAAAACTGTTTTTT. Full variable domain (outside the CDR3, taken from reference TRBV5-1 and TRBJ1-4): KAGVTQTPRYLIKTRGQQVTLSCSPISGHRSVSWYQQTPGQGLQFLFEYFSETQRNKGNFPGRFSGRQFSNSRSEMNVSTLELGDSALYLCASTEPGQGSEKLFFGSGTQLSVL.

CDR3 DNA: TGTGCCAGCAGGGGGGGACCCTTAGGAACTGAAGCTTTCTTT. Its protein is CASRGGPLGTEAFF. This chain links TRBV3-1 (or the pseudogene TRBV3-2) with TRBJ1-1; a possible D gene is TRBD1 (5 bases). The V and J ends lost 6 bases and 5 bases respectively, with 16 bases between them. CDR3 length: 14 amino acids. Germline values: CDR1 LGHDT, CDR2 YNNKEL (reference sequence).

The CDR3 here is CASKDLDRGYEQYF. The CDR3 DNA follows: TGTGCCAGCAAAGATTTGGACAGAGGATACGAGCAGTACTTC. The chain employs TRBV6-6 and TRBJ2-7; D possibly corresponds to TRBD1 (6 bases). This CDR3 has 14 amino acids. Trimming removed 7 bases from V and 4 bases from J, with 17 bases in between. CDR1 and CDR2 (germline): MNHNY, SVGAGI (reference sequence).

The rearrangement uses TRBV12-5 and TRBJ2-5; maybe TRBD1 (6 bases). The V end lost 1 base, the J end lost 1 base, and 10 bases lay between the germline ends. CDR3 length: 15 amino acids. From germline, CDR1 is LGHNT and CDR2 FRNRAP. CDR3 amino acids: CASGLGRQVQETQYF. The CDR3, as DNA: TGTGCTAGTGGTTTGGGCCGACAGGTCCAAGAGACCCAGTACTTC.

The rearrangement links TRBV19 to TRBJ2-2; 14 bases are shared with TRBD2. The CDR3 is 19 amino acids. V shed 3 bases and J 1 base; nucleotides not matched to a gene: 7. Germline-derived CDR1 and CDR2 are LNHDA and SQIVND (reference sequence). The CDR3 nucleotides read TGTGCCAGTAGTATTAGGGGACTAGCGGGGGCCGGGAACACCGGGGAGCTGTTTTTT. It translates to CASSIRGLAGAGNTGELFF.

This chain uses TRBV11-2 with TRBJ2-5, with D possibly being TRBD2 (5 bases). Between the trimmed V and J ends, which lost 1 base and 4 bases, there was a span of 10 bases. Germline CDR1 and CDR2: SGHAT and FQNNGV. CDR3 length equals 14 residues. CDR3 sequence (DNA): TGTGCCAGCAGCTTAGGCCTAGGGAGAGAGACCCAGTACTTC. Its translation is CASSLGLGRETQYF.

This rearrangement joins TRBV6-5 to TRBJ2-3; TRBD1 matches at 7 bases. CDR3 size: 14 residues. Germline assignment: CDR1 MNHEY and CDR2 SVGAGI. Losses at the gene ends were 0 bases for V and 6 bases for J; bases not matched to a gene: 3. The CDR3 DNA follows: TGTGCCAGCAGTTACTCCGTCAGGGGGGATACGCAGTATTTT. Its translation: CASSYSVRGDTQYF.

The rearrangement links TRBV19 to TRBJ2-2; the match to TRBD2 covers 8 bases. The CDR3 consists of 13 residues. Looked up from germline, CDR1 is LNHDA and CDR2 is SQIVND (reference sequence). The junction had 5 bases not matched to a gene; V was cut back by 9 bases and J by 5 bases. CDR3 DNA sequence: TGTGCCAGCGACAGCGGGGGTACCGGGGAGCTGTTTTTT. Translation: CASDSGGTGELFF.

This sequence joins TRBV14 and TRBJ2-5; tentatively, D is TRBD1 (6 bases). CDR3 size: 14 residues. Germline values: CDR1 SGHDN, CDR2 FVKESK. Trimming left V 3 bases short and J 3 bases short, with 11 bases between. The CDR3 region is CASSHGDIKETQYF. CDR3 DNA sequence: TGTGCCAGCAGCCATGGGGACATTAAAGAGACCCAGTACTTC.

This chain links TRBV2 with TRBJ2-7; 11 positions match TRBD2. Germline trimming cut 7 bases from V and 6 bases from J; bases unmatched to any gene: 8. Germline V gene sequence: CDR1 SNHLY, CDR2 FYNNEI. The CDR3 has 14 amino acids. The CDR3, as DNA: TGTGCCAGCAATCAGCTAGCGGGAGGTGGCGAGCAGTACTTC. It specifies CASNQLAGGGEQYF.

Written as DNA, the CDR3 is TGTGCCAGTAGTATAAGCGGGAGAGGTACCGGGGAGCTGTTTTTT. Translated, it gives CASSISGRGTGELFF. The chain recombines TRBV19 with TRBJ2-2; TRBD2 matches at 8 bases. Looked up from germline, CDR1 is LNHDA and CDR2 is SQIVND (reference sequence). The CDR3 is 15 residues long. The V and J ends lost 2 bases and 5 bases, in that order; junction bases with no gene match: 4.